The clone carrying this TCR beta chain was counted ten times or more. Using its own MiXCR run on the RT-PCR reads, TCRdb lists one record per CDR3 protein. The sample yields about 680,000 distinct CDR3 sequences, approximately 14% seen once. The germline V gene encodes CDR1 LGHNA and CDR2 YNFKEQ. V trimming: 0 bases; J trimming: 3 bases; junction bases outside the gene matches: 7. The CDR3 has 17 residues. The chain links TRBV4-2 to TRBJ1-2; 10 positions agree with TRBD1. Sequenced sample: memory CD4+ T cells from blood. The receptor was derived from a female donor in good health, serving as a healthy control. CDR3 protein: CASSQDPGTGVDYGYTF. The DNA for the CDR3 is TGTGCCAGCAGCCAAGATCCCGGGACAGGGGTGGACTATGGCTACACCTTC.